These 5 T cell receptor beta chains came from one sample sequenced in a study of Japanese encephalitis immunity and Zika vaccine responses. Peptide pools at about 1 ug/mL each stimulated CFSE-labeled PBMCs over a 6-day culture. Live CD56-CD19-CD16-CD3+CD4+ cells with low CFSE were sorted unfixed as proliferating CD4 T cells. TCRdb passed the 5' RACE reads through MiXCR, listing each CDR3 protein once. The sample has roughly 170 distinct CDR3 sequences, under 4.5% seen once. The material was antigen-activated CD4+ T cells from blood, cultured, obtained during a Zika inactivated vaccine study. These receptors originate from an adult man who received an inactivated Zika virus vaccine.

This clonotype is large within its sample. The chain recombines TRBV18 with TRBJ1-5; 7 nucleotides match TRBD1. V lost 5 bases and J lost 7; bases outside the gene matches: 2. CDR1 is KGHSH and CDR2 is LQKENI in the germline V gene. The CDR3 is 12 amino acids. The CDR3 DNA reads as TGTGCCAGCTCAACAGGGGTGCAGCCCCAGCATTTT. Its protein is CASSTGVQPQHF.

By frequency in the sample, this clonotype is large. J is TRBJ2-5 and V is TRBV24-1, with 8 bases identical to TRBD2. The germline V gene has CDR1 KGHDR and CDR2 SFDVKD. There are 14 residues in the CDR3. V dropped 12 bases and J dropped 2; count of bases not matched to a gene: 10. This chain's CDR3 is CAFWGGGKQETQYF. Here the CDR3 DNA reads TGTGCCTTTTGGGGCGGGGGGAAACAAGAGACCCAGTACTTC.

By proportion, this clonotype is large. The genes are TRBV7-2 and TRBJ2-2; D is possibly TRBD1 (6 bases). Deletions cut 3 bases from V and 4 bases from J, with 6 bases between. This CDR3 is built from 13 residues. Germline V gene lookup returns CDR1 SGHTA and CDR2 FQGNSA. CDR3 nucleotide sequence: TGTGCCAGCAGCTTGGACAGCACCGGGGAGCTGTTTTTT. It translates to CASSLDSTGELFF.

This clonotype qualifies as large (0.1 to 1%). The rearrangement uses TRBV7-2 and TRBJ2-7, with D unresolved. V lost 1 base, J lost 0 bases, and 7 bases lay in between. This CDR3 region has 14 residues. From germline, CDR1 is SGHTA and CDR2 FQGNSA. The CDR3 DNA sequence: TGTGCCAGCAGCTTAGGTATAAGCTCCTACGAGCAGTACTTC. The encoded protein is CASSLGISSYEQYF.

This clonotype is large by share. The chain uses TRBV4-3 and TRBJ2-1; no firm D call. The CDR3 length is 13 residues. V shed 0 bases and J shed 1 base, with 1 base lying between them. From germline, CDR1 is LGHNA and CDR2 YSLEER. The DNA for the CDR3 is TGCGCCAGCAGCCAAGAATCCTACAATGAGCAGTTCTTC. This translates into CASSQESYNEQFF.